This TCR beta chain was profiled in a study of shared clonotypes between healthy human individuals. Study as a whole: The donor group consisted of a couple of women and three men, aged 18 to 49.

Germline loops: CDR1 SGHVS, CDR2 FQNEAQ. The CDR3 runs 18 residues. V was trimmed by 5 bases and J by 3 bases, leaving 22 bases between them. Note on this clone: Its antigen remains unknown.

Replicate PCRs from sorted subsets contained roughly 220 ng DNA, which is some 32,000 T cell genomes. TCRdb's copy holds only in-frame clones and misses some; the assay was immunoSEQ multiplex PCR. Seen here are hundreds of thousands of clones, around 67% observed once, and the top ten hold more than 1.5%. Notes on the study in general: Relative to their counterparts shared across all four donors, non-shared clonotypes exhibited diminished generation probabilities.

It was into CD45RA+ naive and CD45RA-negative memory subsets that the CD4+ cells were split. This TCR was sampled from a woman in her 30s in good health. This chain connects TRBV7-8 to TRBJ1-4; TRBD1 is a possible D gene (6 bases). Specimen: memory CD4+ T cells sorted from blood. Regarding subset: CD45RA-negative fraction. For the CDR3, the DNA is TGTGCCAGCAGCCCCCGGGGGTCACAGGGAGCGGCTAATGAAAAACTGTTTTTT. It yields the protein CASSPRGSQGAANEKLFF.